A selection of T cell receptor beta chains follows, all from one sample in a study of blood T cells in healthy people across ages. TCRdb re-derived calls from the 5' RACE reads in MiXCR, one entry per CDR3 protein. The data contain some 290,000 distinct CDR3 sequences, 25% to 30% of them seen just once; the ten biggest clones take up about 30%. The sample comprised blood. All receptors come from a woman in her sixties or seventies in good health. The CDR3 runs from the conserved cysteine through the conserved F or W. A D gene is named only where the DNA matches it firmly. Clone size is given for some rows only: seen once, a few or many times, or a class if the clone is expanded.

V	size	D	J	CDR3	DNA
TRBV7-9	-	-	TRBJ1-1	CASSLAGYGTPSGEAFF	TGTGCCAGCAGCTTAGCCGGATATGGAACCCCCTCCGGAGAAGCTTTCTTT
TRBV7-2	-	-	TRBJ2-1	CASSLEGDDEQFF	TGTGCCAGCAGCTTAGAGGGGGACGATGAGCAGTTCTTC
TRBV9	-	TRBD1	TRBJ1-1	CASSGQGGRNTEAFF	TGTGCCAGCAGCGGACAGGGGGGCAGGAACACTGAAGCTTTCTTT
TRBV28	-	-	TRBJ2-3	CASTAEGATDTQYF	TGTGCCAGCACTGCGGAGGGGGCCACAGATACGCAGTATTTT
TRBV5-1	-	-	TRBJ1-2	CASSSDMTYGYTF	TGCGCCAGCAGCTCGGACATGACCTATGGCTACACCTTC
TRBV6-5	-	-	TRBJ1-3	CASSRRTGWVDTIYF	TGTGCCAGCAGTAGAAGAACAGGGTGGGTCGACACCATATATTTT
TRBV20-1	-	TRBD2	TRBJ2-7	CSASWRESSYEQYF	TGCAGTGCTAGTTGGCGGGAGAGCTCCTACGAGCAGTACTTC
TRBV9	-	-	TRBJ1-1	CAGSVDSLTGMAFF	TGTGCCGGCAGCGTAGATTCCCTAACAGGGATGGCTTTCTTT
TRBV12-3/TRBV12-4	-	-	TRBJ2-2	CASSLRQGGTGELFF	TGTGCCAGCAGTTTACGCCAGGGGGGGACCGGGGAGCTGTTTTTT
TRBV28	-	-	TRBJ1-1	CASSSRLFMNTEAFF	TGTGCCAGCAGTTCGAGGCTCTTCATGAACACTGAAGCTTTCTTT
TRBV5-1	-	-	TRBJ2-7	CASSLEQPGYEQYF	TGCGCCAGCAGCTTGGAGCAGCCTGGCTACGAGCAGTACTTC
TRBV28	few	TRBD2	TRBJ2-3	CASSLAGTSRF	TGTGCCAGCAGTCTCGCTGGGACTAGTCGGTTT
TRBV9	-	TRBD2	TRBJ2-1	CASSVGPSGNSEQFF	TGTGCCAGCAGCGTAGGGCCTAGCGGGAATAGTGAGCAGTTCTTC
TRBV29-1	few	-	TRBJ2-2	CSAQTSLGELFF	TGCAGCGCCCAGACTAGTCTCGGGGAGCTGTTTTTT
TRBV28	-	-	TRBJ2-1	CASSPPYSYNEQFF	TGTGCCAGCAGTCCTCCTTACTCCTACAATGAGCAGTTCTTC
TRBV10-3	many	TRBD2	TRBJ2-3	CAISSSGTSTDTQYF	TGTGCCATCAGTTCTAGCGGGACTAGCACAGATACGCAGTATTTT
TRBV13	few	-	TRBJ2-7	CASSLATKPYEQYF	TGTGCCAGCAGCTTAGCCACGAAACCCTACGAGCAGTACTTC
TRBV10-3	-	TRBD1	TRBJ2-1	CAISESKQGGLNEQFF	TGTGCCATCAGTGAGTCGAAACAGGGGGGTCTAAATGAGCAGTTCTTC
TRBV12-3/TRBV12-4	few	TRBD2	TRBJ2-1	CASSQPGGPRGNEQFF	TGTGCCAGCAGCCAACCGGGGGGTCCTAGGGGCAATGAACAGTTCTTC
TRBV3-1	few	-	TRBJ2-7	CASSPRWGGPYEQYF	TGTGCCAGCAGCCCCAGATGGGGGGGCCCCTACGAGCAGTACTTC
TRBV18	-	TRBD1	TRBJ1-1	CASSDRGLEAFF	TGTGCCAGCTCAGACAGGGGGCTTGAAGCTTTCTTT
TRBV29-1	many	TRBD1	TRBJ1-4	CSIEGAEGTNEKLFF	TGCAGCATCGAGGGGGCCGAAGGAACTAATGAAAAACTGTTTTTT